This T cell receptor (beta chain) was sequenced for a study of cytomegalovirus exposure and HLA in healthy donors. The PCR contained 60 Vbeta and 13 Jbeta primers. The protocol was immunoSEQ multiplex PCR, while the TCRdb copy is restricted to in-frame clones and leaves out a portion. The data hold some 110,000 clones, with roughly 70% observed a single time. Material for sequencing was PBMCs. This clonotype was sampled from a male donor in good health and CMV-seropositive.

The CDR3 region is CASYRGSYEQYF. For the CDR3, the DNA is TGTGCCAGCTACAGGGGCTCCTACGAGCAGTACTTC. This chain connects TRBV28 to TRBJ2-7, with 7 bases identical to TRBD1. Germline assignment: CDR1 MDHEN and CDR2 SYDVKM. V was pared by 8 bases and J by 0 bases, with 1 base of the junction left unmatched. CDR3 length equals 12 residues.